This T cell receptor (beta chain) was documented in a study of blood T cells in healthy people across ages. Study-wide results and limits: Higher diversity, along with more naive CD4+ cells, distinguished long-lived donors from aged donors.

Trimming cost V 0 bases and J 11 bases, with 14 bases left between them. Per the germline V gene, CDR1 is MGHRA and CDR2 is YSYEKL. The CDR3 consists of 15 residues. Remarks on this clonotype: Its antigen is undetermined.

It was with a sample-barcoded 5' primer and a J-beta primer mix that a second PCR of roughly 6 to 11 cycles was run. Each cDNA molecule, via a template-switch adaptor with 12 random nucleotides, was tagged. A minimum of 3 million CDR3-containing paired-end reads was obtained for each sample. Each CDR3 protein is one row after TCRdb ran MiXCR on the 5' RACE reads. The table records about 1.6 million distinct CDR3 sequences, almost 35% of them present only once. The gene calls are TRBV4-1 and TRBJ1-6, with D possibly being TRBD1 (5 bases). The receptor comes from a woman in her 30s in good health. The material sequenced was blood. As DNA, the CDR3 is TGCGCCAGCAGCCAAGATGAGGCAGGGAGGGCACCCCTCCACTTT. Translated, it gives CASSQDEAGRAPLHF.